Below, 20 T cell receptor beta chains from the same sample are listed, as sequenced in a study of identical twins. TCRdb re-derived calls from the 5' RACE reads in MiXCR, one entry per CDR3 protein. Of roughly 710,000 distinct CDR3 sequences in the sample, around 6% were seen once. The sequenced sample was naive T cells sorted from blood. These receptors all stem from a man between 18 and 35 years old in good health.

This CDR3 reads CASSQGVSSYNEQFF. DNA of the CDR3: TGCGCCAGCAGCCAAGGGGTTAGCTCCTACAATGAGCAGTTCTTC. The chain uses TRBV4-1 and TRBJ2-1; D gene uncertain. CDR3 length equals 15 residues. Trimming stripped 1 base from V and 0 bases from J, with 7 bases between. CDR1 MGHRA and CDR2 YSYEKL come from the germline V gene.

This clonotype was detected many times. This chain connects TRBV9 to TRBJ2-7; 9 bases are shared with TRBD1. From germline, CDR1 is SGDLS and CDR2 YYNGEE. This CDR3 has 16 residues. Unmatched junction bases numbered 4, after V lost 0 bases and J lost 0 bases. The CDR3 bases are TGTGCCAGCAGCGTAGGAGGGACAGGGAGCTCCTACGAGCAGTACGTC. This sequence encodes CASSVGGTGSSYEQYV.

The genes are TRBV30 and TRBJ2-5, with D maybe TRBD2 (5 bases). Germline CDR1 GTSNPN, CDR2 SVGIG (reference sequence). V was clipped by 1 base and J by 5 bases, with 17 bases between them. The CDR3 extends over 15 amino acids. The CDR3 DNA is TGTGCCTGGAGTGACCCCGGGTCGCGGGCGGAGACCCAGTACTTC. It translates to CAWSDPGSRAETQYF.

This clonotype turned up a few times. The V gene is TRBV10-3, the J gene TRBJ2-2, with 8 bases that match TRBD2. Trimming cost V 9 bases and J 2 bases; bases outside gene matches: 11. The CDR3 has 16 amino acids. CDR1 and CDR2 from the germline V gene are ENHRY and SYGVKD. CDR3 bases: TGTGCCATTAACTGGAGCGGGAGCGAAAACACCGGGGAGCTGTTTTTT. Amino acid sequence: CAINWSGSENTGELFF.

This clonotype was seen a few times. This chain joins TRBV12-3 or TRBV12-4 and TRBJ2-7; no clear D gene. CDR3 size: 15 residues. V lost 3 bases and J 2 bases, leaving 14 bases between the germline ends. The CDR3 sequence: CASSFVQTGPYEQYF. The CDR3 nucleotides are TGTGCCAGCAGTTTCGTCCAGACCGGGCCCTACGAGCAGTACTTC.

There are many counts of this clonotype. The chain couples TRBV20-1 to TRBJ2-3, with D possibly being TRBD1 or TRBD2 (6 bases each). Germline loops: CDR1 DFQATT, CDR2 SNEGSKA (reference sequence). This CDR3 comprises 21 residues. V was trimmed by 5 bases and J by 0 bases, leaving 33 bases between them. The CDR3 region has the DNA TGCAGTGCTGGGGGGCTGGCGTTGGCGGCCGTGGAAAGACCTAGCACAGATACGCAGTATTTT. It yields the protein CSAGGLALAAVERPSTDTQYF.

This clonotype was seen at least ten times. J is TRBJ2-1 and V is TRBV12-3 or TRBV12-4, with D perhaps TRBD1 (6 bases). Trimming pared 8 bases from V and 7 bases from J, leaving 15 bases between. The CDR3 sequence is 13 residues long. The CDR3: CASLPGTRNEQFF. CDR3 coding DNA: TGTGCCAGCCTTCCCGGGACACGAAATGAGCAGTTCTTC.

In this sample, this clonotype turned up many times. V usage is TRBV3-1 and J usage is TRBJ2-2; possible D gene TRBD1, 6 bases. CDR1 is LGHDT, CDR2 YNNKEL, per germline (reference sequence). V lost 1 base and J 8 bases, leaving 11 bases between the germline ends. The CDR3 loop spans 14 amino acids. The CDR3 nucleotides read TGTGCCAGCAGCCAAGTGGACAGTTCGGGGGAGCTGTTTTTT. This codes for CASSQVDSSGELFF.

This clonotype was seen at least ten times. The chain is built from TRBV10-3 and TRBJ1-2, with 8 bases matching TRBD1. Germline V CDR1 and CDR2: ENHRY, SYGVKD. The ends lost 3 bases at V and 5 bases at J; junction bases unmatched: 8. The CDR3 has 15 residues. DNA for the CDR3: TGTGCCATCAGTGAACAAGGACAGGGTCAATATGGCTACACCTTC. Amino acid sequence: CAISEQGQGQYGYTF.

This clonotype has only a few counts. The rearrangement links TRBV10-2 to TRBJ2-3; 9 bases line up with TRBD2. CDR1 and CDR2 (germline): WSHSY, SAAADI. The CDR3 totals 17 residues. V gave up 3 bases and J gave up 2 bases; unmatched junction bases: 9. The CDR3 nucleotides are TGCGCCAGCAGTGACTCGCGGGGGGGAACAGCCACAGATACGCAGTATTTT. Amino acid sequence: CASSDSRGGTATDTQYF.

This clonotype has only a few counts. The rearrangement links TRBV15 to TRBJ2-1; D is perhaps TRBD1 or TRBD2 (5 bases each). Germline V gene data show CDR1 as LNHNV and CDR2 as YYDKDF (reference sequence). This CDR3 comprises 17 residues. The V end was cut by 5 bases, the J end by 4 bases, with 21 bases between. The CDR3 loop is CATSVRTGTGIYNEQFF. The CDR3 DNA follows: TGTGCCACCAGCGTCCGTACCGGGACGGGGATATACAATGAGCAGTTCTTC.

This clonotype was observed at least ten times. The chain combines TRBV29-1 with TRBJ2-3, with a weak D call TRBD1 (6 bases). V lost 4 bases to trimming and J lost 5 bases, with 13 bases between them. The CDR3 spans 13 residues. Per the germline V gene, CDR1 is SQVTM and CDR2 is ANQGSEA. The CDR3 sequence: CSVGQALLDTQYF. Here the CDR3 DNA reads TGCAGCGTTGGACAGGCGTTGCTAGATACGCAGTATTTT.

This clonotype appeared many times. V usage is TRBV29-1 and J usage is TRBJ2-1, with D possibly matching TRBD1 (5 bases). In germline, CDR1 is SQVTM, CDR2 ANQGSEA. This CDR3 region has 11 residues. Trimming cost V 2 bases and J 14 bases, with 13 bases left between them. The CDR3 reads CSVERQGGEFF. In nucleotides, the CDR3 is TGCAGCGTTGAACGGCAGGGTGGCGAGTTCTTC.

This clonotype was counted at least ten times. The V call is TRBV27, the J call TRBJ1-6, with 8 bases identical to TRBD1. CDR3 length: 15 amino acids. The V gene end was trimmed by 2 bases and the J gene end by 6 bases; junction bases not matched to a gene: 3. CDR1 is MNHEY, CDR2 SMNVEV, per germline (reference sequence). The chain's CDR3 is CASSLGTGGNSPLHF. DNA of the CDR3: TGTGCCAGCAGTTTAGGTACAGGGGGTAATTCACCCCTCCACTTT.

A few counts support this clonotype. This chain connects TRBV28 to TRBJ2-1; perhaps TRBD2 as D (6 bases). V lost 6 bases and J lost 2, with 17 bases in between. CDR1 and CDR2 (germline): MDHEN, SYDVKM. The CDR3 covers 16 residues. The CDR3 coding sequence is TGTGCCAGCAGGTCGTCGGGCACGGGAGCCTACAATGAGCAGTTCTTC. Encoded protein: CASRSSGTGAYNEQFF.

This clonotype was detected only a few times. The chain has TRBV18 and TRBJ2-7, with D unclear. Trimming left V 4 bases short and J 0 bases short, with 7 bases between. The CDR3 is 13 amino acids. Germline CDR1 is KGHSH and CDR2 is LQKENI. The CDR3 protein is CASSQASSYEQYF. For the CDR3, the DNA is TGTGCCAGCTCACAGGCGAGCTCCTACGAGCAGTACTTC.

This clonotype was seen a handful of times. The chain joins TRBV12-3 or TRBV12-4 to TRBJ1-1, with D uncertain. The CDR3 is 13 amino acids. Trimming pared 5 bases from V and 8 bases from J, leaving 15 bases between. The CDR3 spells CASSLSGGGEAFF. The CDR3 DNA sequence: TGTGCCAGCAGTCTCTCCGGAGGAGGGGAAGCTTTCTTT.

The table lists this clonotype with a few counts. The chain is built from TRBV25-1 and TRBJ2-3; D is unclear. The CDR3 is 12 amino acids. Germline CDR1 is MGHDK and CDR2 is SYGVNS. Trimming pared 4 bases from V and 6 bases from J, leaving 8 bases between. The CDR3 nucleotides read TGTGCCAGCAGTGCTAGTGCGGATACGCAGTATTTT. Amino acids: CASSASADTQYF.

This chain connects TRBV29-1 to TRBJ2-6; TRBD1 or TRBD2 may be the D gene (6 bases each). This CDR3 region has 15 residues. Germline CDR1 reads SQVTM; CDR2 reads ANQGSEA. V shed 4 bases and J shed 4 bases, with 14 bases lying between them. DNA of the CDR3: TGCAGCGTTGTGGGGGGCGGGGCAGGGGCCAACGTCCTGACTTTC. It specifies CSVVGGGAGANVLTF. Complete variable domain (other parts from reference TRBV29-1 and TRBJ2-6): SAVISQKPSRDICQRGTSLTIQCQVDSQVTMMFWYRQQPGQSLTLIATANQGSEATYESGFVIDKFPISRPNLTFSTLTVSNMSPEDSSIYLCSVVGGGAGANVLTFGAGSRLTVL.

This clonotype occurred many times. The rearrangement uses TRBV7-9 and TRBJ2-7; D gene uncertain. CDR3 length equals 15 residues. The V gene lost 7 bases and the J gene lost 3 bases, with 19 bases spanning the gap. Looked up from germline, CDR1 is SEHNR and CDR2 is FQNEAQ (reference sequence). CDR3 in amino acids: CASTPGGRVVYEQYF. Here the CDR3 DNA reads TGTGCCAGCACCCCAGGCGGCCGCGTTGTCTACGAGCAGTACTTC.